This TCR beta chain was found in a study of CD8+CD57+ T cells in acquired aplastic anemia. Study-level information: Average DNA yield from sorted CD4+ and CD8+ cells was around 3.2 ug.

Of note for this clonotype: This may stem from a read error, because a much larger clone lies one nucleotide away.

The length of the CDR3 is 13 residues. The germline CDR1 and CDR2 sequences are MNHEY and SVGEGT. The study profiled TCR beta VDJ and CDR3 using genomic DNA as template. MiXCR, run by TCRdb on the reads, gives a single entry per CDR3 protein. The sample holds roughly 130,000 distinct CDR3 sequences, 48% seen once. The specimen was sorted CD4+, CD8+, or CD8+CD57+ T cells (not recorded which) from PBMCs. The origin of this receptor is a human donor in good health, serving as a control. The V gene is TRBV6-2 or TRBV6-3, the J gene TRBJ2-1, with 10 positions matching TRBD2. CDR3 region: CASTSGGYNGQFF. The CDR3 coding sequence is TGTGCCAGCACTAGCGGGGGATACAATGGGCAGTTCTTC.